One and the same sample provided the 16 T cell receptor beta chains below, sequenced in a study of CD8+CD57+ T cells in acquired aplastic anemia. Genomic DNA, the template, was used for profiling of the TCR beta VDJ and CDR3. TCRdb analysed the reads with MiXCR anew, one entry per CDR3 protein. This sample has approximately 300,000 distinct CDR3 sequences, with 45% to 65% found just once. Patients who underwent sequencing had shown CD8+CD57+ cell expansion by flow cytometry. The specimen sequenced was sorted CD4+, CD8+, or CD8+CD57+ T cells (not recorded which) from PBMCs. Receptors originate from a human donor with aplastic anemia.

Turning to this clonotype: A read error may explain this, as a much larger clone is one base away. CDR3 residues: CASPRNGQGVYNEQFF. CDR3 coding DNA: TGTGCCAGCCCACGGAATGGACAGGGGGTCTACAATGAGCAGTTCTTC. The rearrangement links TRBV18 to TRBJ2-1, with 10 bases that match TRBD1. Germline values: CDR1 KGHSH, CDR2 LQKENI. Unmatched junction bases numbered 10, after V lost 8 bases and J lost 3 bases. The CDR3 is 16 amino acids.

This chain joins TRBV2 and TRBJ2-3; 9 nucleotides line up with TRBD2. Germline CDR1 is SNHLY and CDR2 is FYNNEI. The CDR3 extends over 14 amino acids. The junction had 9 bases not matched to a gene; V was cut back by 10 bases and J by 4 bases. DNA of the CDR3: TGTGCCACGACCGGCGGGAGGGTGTCAGATACGCAGTATTTT. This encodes CATTGGRVSDTQYF.

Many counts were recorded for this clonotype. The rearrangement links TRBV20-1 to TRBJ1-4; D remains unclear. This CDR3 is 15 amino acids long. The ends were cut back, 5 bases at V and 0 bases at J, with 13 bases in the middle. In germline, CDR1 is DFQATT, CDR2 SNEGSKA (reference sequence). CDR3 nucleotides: TGCAGTGCTCCAAATGAGGGATCAACTAATGAAAAACTGTTTTTT. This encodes CSAPNEGSTNEKLFF.

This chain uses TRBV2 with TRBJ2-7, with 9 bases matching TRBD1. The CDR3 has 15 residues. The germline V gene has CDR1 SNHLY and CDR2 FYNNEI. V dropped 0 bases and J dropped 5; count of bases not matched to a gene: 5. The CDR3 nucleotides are TGTGCCAGCAGTGAAGCGGGGACAGGGCGGAACGAGCAGTACTTC. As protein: CASSEAGTGRNEQYF.

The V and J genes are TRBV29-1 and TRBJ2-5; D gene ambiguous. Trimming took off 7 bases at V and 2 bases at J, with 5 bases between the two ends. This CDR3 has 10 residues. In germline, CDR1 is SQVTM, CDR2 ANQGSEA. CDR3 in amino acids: CSGRQETQYF. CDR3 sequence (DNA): TGCAGCGGGAGACAAGAGACCCAGTACTTC.

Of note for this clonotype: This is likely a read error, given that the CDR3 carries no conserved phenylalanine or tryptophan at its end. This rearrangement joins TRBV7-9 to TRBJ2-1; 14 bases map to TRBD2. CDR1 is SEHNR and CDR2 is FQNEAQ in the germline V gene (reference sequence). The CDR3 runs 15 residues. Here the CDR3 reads CASSSTSGRAQEQFL. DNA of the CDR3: TGTGCTAGCAGCTCGACTAGCGGGAGGGCTCAGGAGCAGTTCTTG.

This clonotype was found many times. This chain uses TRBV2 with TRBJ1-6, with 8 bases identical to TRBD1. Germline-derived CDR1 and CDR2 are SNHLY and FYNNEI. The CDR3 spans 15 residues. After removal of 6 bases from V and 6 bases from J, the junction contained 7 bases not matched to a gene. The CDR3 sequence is CASRAGGAGNSPLHF. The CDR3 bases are TGTGCCAGCAGAGCAGGGGGCGCGGGTAATTCACCCCTCCACTTT. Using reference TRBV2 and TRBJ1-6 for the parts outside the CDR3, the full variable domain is EPEVTQTPSHQVTQMGQEVILRCVPISNHLYFYWYRQILGQKVEFLVSFYNNEISEKSEIFDDQFSVERPDGSNFTLKIRSTKLEDSAMYFCASRAGGAGNSPLHFGNGTRLTVT.

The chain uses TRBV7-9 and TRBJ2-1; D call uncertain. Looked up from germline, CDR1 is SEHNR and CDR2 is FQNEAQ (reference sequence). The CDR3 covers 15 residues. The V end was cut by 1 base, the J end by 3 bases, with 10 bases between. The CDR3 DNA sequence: TGTGCCAGCAGCTTAGTAACCTCGGACTACAATGAGCAGTTCTTC. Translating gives CASSLVTSDYNEQFF.

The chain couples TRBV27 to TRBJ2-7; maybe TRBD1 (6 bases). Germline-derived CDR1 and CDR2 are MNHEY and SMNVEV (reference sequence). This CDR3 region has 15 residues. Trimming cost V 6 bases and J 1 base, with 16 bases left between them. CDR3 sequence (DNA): TGTGCCAGCAGGGGTATCCTGACAGGATCCTACGAGCAGTACTTC. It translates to CASRGILTGSYEQYF.

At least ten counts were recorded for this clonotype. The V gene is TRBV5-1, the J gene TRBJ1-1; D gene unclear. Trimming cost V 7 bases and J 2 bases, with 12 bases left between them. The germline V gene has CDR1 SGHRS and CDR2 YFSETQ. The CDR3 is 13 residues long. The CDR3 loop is CASCKDGNTEAFF. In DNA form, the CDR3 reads TGCGCCAGCTGTAAGGACGGCAACACTGAAGCTTTCTTT.

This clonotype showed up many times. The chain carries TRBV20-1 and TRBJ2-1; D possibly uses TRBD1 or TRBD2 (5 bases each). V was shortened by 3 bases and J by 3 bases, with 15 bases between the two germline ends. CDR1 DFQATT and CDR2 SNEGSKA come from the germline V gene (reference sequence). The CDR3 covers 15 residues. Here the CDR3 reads CSARLRGGVYNEQFF. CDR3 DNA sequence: TGCAGTGCTAGGCTTCGGGGCGGAGTCTACAATGAGCAGTTCTTC.

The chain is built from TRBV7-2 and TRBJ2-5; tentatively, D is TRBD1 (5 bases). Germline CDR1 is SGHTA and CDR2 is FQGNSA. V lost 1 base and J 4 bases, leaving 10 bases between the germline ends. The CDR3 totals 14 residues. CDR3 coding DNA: TGTGCCAGCAGCTTAGAGTGGCAGGGAGAGACCCAGTACTTC. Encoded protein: CASSLEWQGETQYF.

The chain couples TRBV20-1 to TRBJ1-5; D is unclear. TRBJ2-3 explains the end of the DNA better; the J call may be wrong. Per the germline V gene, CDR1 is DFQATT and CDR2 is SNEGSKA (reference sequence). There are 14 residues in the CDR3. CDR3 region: CSASALGRNQPQYF. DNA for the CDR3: TGCAGTGCTAGTGCTCTAGGGCGCAATCAGCCCCAGTATTTT.

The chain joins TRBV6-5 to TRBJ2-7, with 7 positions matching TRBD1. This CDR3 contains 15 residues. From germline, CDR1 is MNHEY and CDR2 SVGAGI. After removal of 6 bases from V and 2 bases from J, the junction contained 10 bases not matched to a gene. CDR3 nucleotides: TGTGCCAGCAGCCGCACAGGGGCGAACACCTACGAGCAGTACTTC. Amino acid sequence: CASSRTGANTYEQYF.

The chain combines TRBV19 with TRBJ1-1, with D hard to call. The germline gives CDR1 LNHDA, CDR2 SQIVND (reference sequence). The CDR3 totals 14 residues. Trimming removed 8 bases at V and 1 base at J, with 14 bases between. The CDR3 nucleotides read TGTGCCAGTGCCAGGACTAGCGGGAACACTGAAGCTTTCTTT. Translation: CASARTSGNTEAFF.

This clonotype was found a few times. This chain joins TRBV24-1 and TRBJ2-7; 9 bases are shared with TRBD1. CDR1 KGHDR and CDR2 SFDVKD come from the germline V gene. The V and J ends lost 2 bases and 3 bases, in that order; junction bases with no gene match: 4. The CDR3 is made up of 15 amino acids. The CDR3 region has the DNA TGTGCCACCAGTGATTCCGGGGACAGGGACTACGAGCAGTACTTC. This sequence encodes CATSDSGDRDYEQYF.